One and the same sample provided the 9 T cell receptor beta chains below, sequenced in a study of T-cell memory formation after mild COVID-19. TCRdb reprocessed the 5' RACE reads via MiXCR and lists one record per CDR3 protein. The sample includes a few hundred thousand distinct CDR3 sequences, 8% to 9.5% of them seen just once. The sequenced sample was PBMCs or a T cell subset sorted from them (not recorded which). These receptors all come from a man between 18 and 29 years old who had mild COVID-19 (a few samples of this study predate the infection). Cell type and time point are not known.

The chain links TRBV4-3 to TRBJ2-2, with D tentatively TRBD1 (6 bases). The CDR3 totals 14 residues. Trimming pared 0 bases from V and 6 bases from J, leaving 8 bases between. CDR1 and CDR2 (germline): LGHNA, YSLEER. Here the CDR3 DNA reads TGCGCCAGCAGCCAAGAGCAGGGGTCCGGGGAGCTGTTTTTT. Translated, it gives CASSQEQGSGELFF.

This chain links TRBV19 with TRBJ2-7; no firm D call. Germline V gene data show CDR1 as LNHDA and CDR2 as SQIVND (reference sequence). CDR3 length equals 15 residues. The V end lost 3 bases, the J end lost 0 bases, and 12 bases lay between the germline ends. This chain's CDR3 is CASSMFGGSSYEQYF. The CDR3 DNA sequence: TGTGCCAGTAGTATGTTTGGCGGAAGCTCCTACGAGCAGTACTTC.

This clonotype was counted many times. The CDR3 DNA reads as TGTGCCAGCAGCTCGTGGACTAGCGGGGGGATAACAGATACGCAGTATTTT. This sequence encodes CASSSWTSGGITDTQYF. This chain uses TRBV7-6 with TRBJ2-3, with 14 bases that match TRBD2. CDR3 length: 17 amino acids. The trim removed 4 bases at V and 3 bases at J, leaving 6 bases unmatched. Germline V gene sequence: CDR1 SGHVS, CDR2 FNYEAQ.

Many counts were recorded for this clonotype. The chain employs TRBV7-2 and TRBJ1-5, with unresolved D. The germline V and J ends were trimmed by 8 bases and 5 bases, with 16 bases remaining between them. The CDR3 loop spans 14 amino acids. Germline lookup yields CDR1 SGHTA and CDR2 FQGNSA. The CDR3 DNA follows: TGTGCCAGCCAAATAGACGGTCCGGATCAGCCCCAGCATTTT. This encodes CASQIDGPDQPQHF.

This chain joins TRBV6-2 or TRBV6-3 and TRBJ2-1, with D unclear. The CDR3 has 12 residues. Trimming took 8 bases from V and 0 from J, leaving 5 bases between them. Germline assignment: CDR1 MNHEY and CDR2 SVGEGT. The CDR3 DNA reads as TGTGCCAGCTGTACCTCCTACAATGAGCAGTTCTTC. Its translation: CASCTSYNEQFF.

In this sample, this clonotype turned up many times. This chain connects TRBV7-2 to TRBJ1-4; tentative D call: TRBD1 (5 bases). This CDR3 comprises 13 residues. Between the trimmed V and J ends, which lost 4 bases and 8 bases, there was a span of 11 bases. Germline loops: CDR1 SGHTA, CDR2 FQGNSA. The CDR3 reads CASSSFQGEKLFF. CDR3 in DNA: TGTGCCAGCAGCTCATTCCAGGGCGAAAAACTGTTTTTT.

This clonotype came up many times. This chain links TRBV12-3 or TRBV12-4 with TRBJ1-6, with TRBD1 identical over 7 bases. V dropped 7 bases and J dropped 10; count of bases not matched to a gene: 10. CDR3 length: 14 amino acids. The CDR3 DNA reads as TGTGCCAGCACCTCGACAGGGTTAGGCTCACCCCTCCACTTT. Its translation is CASTSTGLGSPLHF.

This clonotype was found a few times. The chain combines TRBV7-2 with TRBJ2-5, with TRBD2 matching 8 bases. Unmatched junction bases numbered 12, after V lost 1 base and J lost 5 bases. The CDR3 is 17 amino acids. Germline loops: CDR1 SGHTA, CDR2 FQGNSA. The CDR3 coding sequence is TGTGCCAGCAGCTTAGGGGTCGGGGGGGCCTCTTGGGAGACCCAGTACTTC. Its translation is CASSLGVGGASWETQYF. Using reference TRBV7-2 and TRBJ2-5 for the parts outside the CDR3, the full variable domain is GAGVSQSPSNKVTEKGKDVELRCDPISGHTALYWYRQSLGQGLEFLIYFQGNSAPDKSGLPSDRFSAERTGGSVSTLTIQRTQQEDSAVYLCASSLGVGGASWETQYFGPGTRLLVL.

The gene calls are TRBV12-3 or TRBV12-4 and TRBJ2-1; D may be TRBD2 (5 bases). The V end lost 10 bases, the J end lost 7 bases, and 20 bases lay between the germline ends. The CDR3 totals 14 residues. The CDR3 bases are TGTGCCACCTCTCAAGCCGGGATTTTGAATGAGCAGTTCTTC. Its protein is CATSQAGILNEQFF.